The 25 T cell receptor beta chains listed next were all sequenced from one sample in a study of molecular identifiers for immune sequencing clone quantification. TCRdb recomputed calls from the PCR reads with MiXCR, one row per CDR3 protein. This sample carries over 600,000 distinct CDR3 sequences, approximately 20% of them seen once, and the ten largest clones take 0.75% to 0.95%. Sequencing was carried out using naive CD8+ T cells from blood, with Jurkat cell RNA spiked in. Described subset: FACS-sorted CD8+CD4-CCR7+CD45RA+ naive T cells. These receptors came from a human donor in good health. Some libraries in this study had Jurkat cell RNA spiked in.

This clonotype was recorded at least ten times. J is TRBJ2-7 and V is TRBV27; the match to TRBD2 covers 7 bases. V lost 10 bases to trimming and J lost 0 bases; unmatched junction nucleotides: 18. CDR3 length: 17 amino acids. The germline CDR1 and CDR2 sequences are MNHEY and SMNVEV (reference sequence). CDR3 in DNA: TGTGCCACCCGAGAGTCTGCGGGAGCCTCGAGCTCCTACGAGCAGTACTTC. This translates into CATRESAGASSSYEQYF.

A note on this clonotype: Likely a read error: the CDR3 ends without its conserved phenylalanine or tryptophan. The chain is built from TRBV5-3 and TRBJ2-7; 7 bases are shared with TRBD2. TRBV5-3 is flagged as an ORF with uncertain function. This CDR3 has 15 residues. DNA of the CDR3: TGTGCCAGCAGCTTGGCCTCAGCGGGAATTTACGTGCAGTACCTC. It specifies CASSLASAGIYVQYL.

This clonotype was seen a few times. The chain uses TRBV6-2 or TRBV6-3 and TRBJ2-7; no clear D. The CDR3 has 16 amino acids. The V and J ends lost 2 bases and 0 bases respectively, with 14 bases between them. Germline V gives CDR1 MNHEY, CDR2 SVGEGT. This chain's CDR3 is CASSYRAFSYSYEQYF. The DNA of the CDR3 is TGTGCCAGCAGTTACCGGGCTTTCAGTTACTCCTACGAGCAGTACTTC.

This clonotype showed up many times. This sequence joins TRBV4-1 and TRBJ2-3; 7 positions match TRBD2. Germline loops: CDR1 MGHRA, CDR2 YSYEKL. This CDR3 is built from 17 residues. V lost 0 bases, J lost 3 bases, and 9 bases stayed unmatched. This chain's CDR3 is CASSQDGRGSGTDTQYF. DNA for the CDR3: TGCGCCAGCAGCCAAGATGGGAGGGGATCTGGTACAGATACGCAGTATTTT.

The V and J genes are TRBV20-1 and TRBJ1-1; possibly TRBD1 for D (5 bases). V lost 2 bases to trimming and J lost 7 bases, with 11 bases between them. Germline V lookup: CDR1 DFQATT, CDR2 SNEGSKA (reference sequence). The CDR3 is 12 amino acids. The CDR3 sequence is CSARTQTGEAFF. Here the CDR3 DNA reads TGCAGTGCTAGAACCCAAACAGGTGAAGCTTTCTTT.

In this sample, this clonotype turned up many times. The chain uses TRBV24-1 and TRBJ2-3; no firm D call. Germline V gene data show CDR1 as KGHDR and CDR2 as SFDVKD. The ends were cut back, 6 bases at V and 2 bases at J, with 17 bases in the middle. This CDR3 comprises 16 residues. CDR3 sequence: CATSKARSWNTDTQYF. CDR3 coding DNA: TGTGCCACCAGTAAGGCTAGGAGTTGGAACACAGATACGCAGTATTTT.

This chain connects TRBV7-9 to TRBJ1-2, with D possibly TRBD1 on 6 matching bases. In germline, CDR1 is SEHNR, CDR2 FQNEAQ (reference sequence). V was trimmed by 5 bases and J by 8 bases, leaving 18 bases between them. This CDR3 is 14 amino acids long. As DNA, the CDR3 is TGTGCCAGCAGCCACCCAACAGGGATAATCGGCTACACCTTC. Translating it yields CASSHPTGIIGYTF.

As concerns this clonotype: One end of the junction fails to match germline, which may point to a read error. This chain uses TRBV10-3 with TRBJ2-3, with 14 bases identical to TRBD2. The CDR3 is made up of 16 amino acids. The germline CDR1 and CDR2 sequences are ENHRY and SYGVKD. The CDR3 nucleotides read TGTGCCATCGGTGAGGGACTAGCGGGAGCTGGGGGTACGCAGTATTTT. Translation: CAIGEGLAGAGGTQYF.

As for this clonotype: A much larger clone lies one base from this, so it may be a read error. The rearrangement links TRBV15 to TRBJ1-5; D is ambiguous. Germline V gene data show CDR1 as LNHNV and CDR2 as YYDKDF (reference sequence). This CDR3 has 15 residues. CDR3 in amino acids: CVTSRDHMSNQPQHF. CDR3 coding DNA: TGTGTCACCAGCAGAGATCACATGAGCAATCAGCCCCAGCATTTT. Full variable domain (missing parts from reference TRBV15 and TRBJ1-5): DAMVIQNPRYQVTQFGKPVTLSCSQTLNHNVMYWYQQKSSQAPKLLFHYYDKDFNNEADTPDNFQSRRPNTSFCFLDIRSPGLGDTAMYLCVTSRDHMSNQPQHFGDGTRLSIL.

The rearrangement links TRBV11-2 to TRBJ2-3, with D perhaps matching TRBD2 (5 bases). The V gene's germline CDR1 is SGHAT and CDR2 FQNNGV. V was trimmed by 3 bases and J by 2 bases, leaving 15 bases between them. The CDR3 has 16 amino acids. CDR3 bases: TGTGCCAGCAGCTTCCGGGGTCGCATAAACACAGATACGCAGTATTTT. Protein sequence: CASSFRGRINTDTQYF. Full variable domain (missing parts from reference TRBV11-2 and TRBJ2-3): EAGVAQSPRYKIIEKRQSVAFWCNPISGHATLYWYQQILGQGPKLLIQFQNNGVVDDSQLPKDRFSAERLKGVDSTLKIQPAKLEDSAVYLCASSFRGRINTDTQYFGPGTRLTVL.

A remark on this clonotype: Its ends do not fully match the called genes, so a read error is possible. J is TRBJ2-7 and V is TRBV10-1; no clear D. The CDR3 runs 13 residues. Germline-derived CDR1 and CDR2 are WNHNN and SYGVQD (reference sequence). The CDR3 loop is CASSDGFSYEQHF. The DNA for the CDR3 is TGCGCCAGCAGTGATGGTTTCTCCTACGAGCAGCACTTC.

This chain joins TRBV13 and TRBJ2-7; D is perhaps TRBD1 (5 bases). V was pared by 2 bases and J by 6 bases, with 11 bases between. Germline V gene lookup returns CDR1 PRHDT and CDR2 FYEKMQ (reference sequence). The CDR3 extends over 13 amino acids. This CDR3 is CASSLQGIREQYF. The CDR3 DNA reads TGTGCCAGCAGCTTACAGGGAATTCGCGAGCAGTACTTC. Based on the CDR3 plus reference TRBV13 and TRBJ2-7, the full variable domain is AAGVIQSPRHLIKEKRETATLKCYPIPRHDTVYWYQQGPGQDPQFLISFYEKMQSDKGSIPDRFSAQQFSDYHSELNMSSLELGDSALYFCASSLQGIREQYFGPGTRLTVT.

This clonotype has at least ten counts. The rearrangement joins TRBV20-1 to TRBJ2-3, with 7 bases lining up with TRBD2. The germline V gene encodes CDR1 DFQATT and CDR2 SNEGSKA (reference sequence). The CDR3 has 14 residues. The V gene end was trimmed by 5 bases and the J gene end by 4 bases; junction bases not matched to a gene: 9. The CDR3 loop is CSASGTTEADTQYF. Written as DNA, the CDR3 is TGCAGTGCTTCCGGGACTACAGAGGCAGATACGCAGTATTTT.

Worth noting for this clonotype: This may stem from a read error, because a much larger clone lies one nucleotide away. The rearrangement uses TRBV4-1 and TRBJ2-1; possibly TRBD1 or TRBD2 for D (6 bases each). This CDR3 is 18 amino acids long. Germline CDR1 MGHRA, CDR2 YSYEKL. V gave up 3 bases and J gave up 11 bases, with 29 bases separating them. CDR3 residues: CASSHFIGGRSIGNKQFF. The CDR3 DNA sequence: TGCGCCAGCAGCCACTTCATTGGGGGGCGAAGCATAGGGAATAAGCAGTTCTTC.

The table lists this clonotype with a few counts. The CDR3 sequence is CASSQSGTGEQYF. CDR3 sequence (DNA): TGTGCCAGCAGCCAATCAGGGACAGGCGAGCAGTACTTC. V and J are TRBV14 and TRBJ2-7, with 8 positions matching TRBD1. Germline V gives CDR1 SGHDN, CDR2 FVKESK. The CDR3 covers 13 residues. Losses at the gene ends were 2 bases for V and 6 bases for J; bases not matched to a gene: 3. Looking up the rest from reference TRBV14 and TRBJ2-7 gives the full variable domain: EAGVTQFPSHSVIEKGQTVTLRCDPISGHDNLYWYRRVMGKEIKFLLHFVKESKQDESGMPNNRFLAERTGGTYSTLKVQPAELEDSGVYFCASSQSGTGEQYFGPGTRLTVT.

In its sample, this clonotype was seen once. The gene calls are TRBV4-3 and TRBJ2-1; D is perhaps TRBD2 (6 bases). V lost 0 bases and J 0 bases, leaving 9 bases between the germline ends. Germline loops: CDR1 LGHNA, CDR2 YSLEER. This CDR3 is built from 16 residues. CDR3 protein: CASSQDGGASYNEQFF. CDR3 nucleotides: TGCGCCAGCAGCCAAGACGGAGGGGCCTCCTACAATGAGCAGTTCTTC.

This clonotype has at least ten counts. The J gene is TRBJ2-1, the V gene TRBV24-1, with 10 bases identical to TRBD2. Germline values: CDR1 KGHDR, CDR2 SFDVKD. The V and J ends lost 4 bases and 6 bases, in that order; junction bases with no gene match: 8. This CDR3 is built from 16 residues. The CDR3 DNA sequence: TGTGCCACCAGTGACCCGGCTAGCGGGAGAAGCAATGAGCAGTTCTTC. This encodes CATSDPASGRSNEQFF.

This clonotype has just a few counts. The gene calls are TRBV7-8 and TRBJ1-2; 9 nucleotides line up with TRBD1. From germline, CDR1 is SGHVS and CDR2 FQNEAQ. The CDR3 has 17 amino acids. Germline trimming cut 5 bases from V and 0 bases from J; bases unmatched to any gene: 10. CDR3 nucleotides: TGTGCCAGCAGCAAGTCGGGGGGGGACAGGGCTAACTATGGCTACACCTTC. It yields the protein CASSKSGGDRANYGYTF.

For this clonotype: A much bigger clone sits one base away, suggesting this may be a read error. The CDR3 end shows no conserved phenylalanine or tryptophan, and so a read error is likely. The chain carries TRBV30 and TRBJ2-1; D is unresolved. This CDR3 comprises 14 residues. Trimming left V 4 bases short and J 5 bases short, with 15 bases between. The germline CDR1 and CDR2 sequences are GTSNPN and SVGIG (reference sequence). For the CDR3, the DNA is TGTGCCTGGACCCCTCCTAATCTGAACAATGAGCAGTTCCTC. Protein: CAWTPPNLNNEQFL.

This clonotype was seen repeatedly, ten times or more. The rearrangement joins TRBV7-6 to TRBJ2-5; D tentatively fits TRBD1 or TRBD2 (5 bases each). The germline V gene encodes CDR1 SGHVS and CDR2 FNYEAQ. The CDR3 is 19 residues long. V gave up 2 bases and J gave up 1 base, with 23 bases separating them. CDR3 residues: CASSLSLGATEAGQETQYF. DNA for the CDR3: TGTGCCAGCAGCTTAAGTCTCGGGGCGACGGAGGCGGGCCAAGAGACCCAGTACTTC.

This clonotype has only one observation. A much larger clonotype is one base distant, so this may be a read error. It is likely a read error, because the conserved phenylalanine at the end of the CDR3 is missing. The rearrangement uses TRBV6-2 or TRBV6-3 and TRBJ2-7, with D possibly called TRBD1 or TRBD2 (6 bases each). V was trimmed by 5 bases and J by 2 bases, leaving 16 bases between them. Germline V gene data show CDR1 as MNHEY and CDR2 as SVGEGT. CDR3 length equals 15 residues. In DNA, the CDR3 is TGTGCCAGCAGTACCCGACGGGGGCGGACCTACGAGCAGTACCTC. This translates into CASSTRRGRTYEQYL.

This clonotype was counted ten times or more. The rearrangement joins TRBV7-9 to TRBJ1-2; D not certain. Per germline, CDR1 SEHNR and CDR2 FQNEAQ (reference sequence). The germline V and J ends were trimmed by 3 bases and 4 bases, with 15 bases remaining between them. This CDR3 region has 15 residues. CDR3 protein: CASSFLYGDGYGYTF. In DNA, the CDR3 is TGTGCCAGCAGCTTTCTCTACGGCGACGGCTATGGCTACACCTTC.

This clonotype was observed many times. V and J are TRBV4-1 and TRBJ2-1; 11 bases agree with TRBD2. CDR3 length equals 17 residues. CDR1 MGHRA and CDR2 YSYEKL come from the germline V gene. The V and J ends lost 2 bases and 2 bases, in that order; junction bases with no gene match: 5. CDR3 residues: CASSQLPGLAAYNEQFF. The CDR3 DNA reads as TGCGCCAGCAGCCAACTTCCGGGACTAGCGGCCTACAATGAGCAGTTCTTC.

This clonotype has only a few counts. The chain has TRBV6-5 and TRBJ2-1; D is unresolved. This CDR3 has 16 residues. From germline, CDR1 is MNHEY and CDR2 SVGAGI. With 2 bases removed from V and 5 bases from J, the gap between germline ends came to 16 bases. CDR3 protein: CASSYATLGSDNEQFF. For the CDR3, the DNA is TGTGCCAGCAGTTACGCAACCCTAGGATCTGACAATGAGCAGTTCTTC.

This clonotype appeared many times. This chain uses TRBV6-1 with TRBJ2-3; TRBD2 agrees at 7 bases. This CDR3 has 15 amino acids. V shed 4 bases, J shed 1 base, and the junction held 5 bases outside the gene matches. The germline gives CDR1 MNHNS, CDR2 SASEGT. The chain's CDR3 is CASSAERDGTDTQYF. Here the CDR3 DNA reads TGTGCCAGCAGTGCAGAGCGGGATGGCACAGATACGCAGTATTTT.